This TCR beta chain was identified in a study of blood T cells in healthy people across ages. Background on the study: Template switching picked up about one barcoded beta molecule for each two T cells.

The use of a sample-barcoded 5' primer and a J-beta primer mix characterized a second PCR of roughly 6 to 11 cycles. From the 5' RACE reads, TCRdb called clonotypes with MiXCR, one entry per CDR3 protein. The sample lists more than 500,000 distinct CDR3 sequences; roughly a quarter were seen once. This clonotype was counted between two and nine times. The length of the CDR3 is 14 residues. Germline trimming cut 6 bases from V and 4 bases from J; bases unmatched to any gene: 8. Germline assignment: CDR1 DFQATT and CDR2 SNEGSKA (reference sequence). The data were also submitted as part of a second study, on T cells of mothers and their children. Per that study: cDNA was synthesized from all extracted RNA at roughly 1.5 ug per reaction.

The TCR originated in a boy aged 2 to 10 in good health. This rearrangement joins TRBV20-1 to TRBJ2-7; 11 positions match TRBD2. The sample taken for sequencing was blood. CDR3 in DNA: TGCAGTGCGATAGCGGGAGGGCCGAGGTACGAGCAGTACTTC. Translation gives CSAIAGGPRYEQYF.